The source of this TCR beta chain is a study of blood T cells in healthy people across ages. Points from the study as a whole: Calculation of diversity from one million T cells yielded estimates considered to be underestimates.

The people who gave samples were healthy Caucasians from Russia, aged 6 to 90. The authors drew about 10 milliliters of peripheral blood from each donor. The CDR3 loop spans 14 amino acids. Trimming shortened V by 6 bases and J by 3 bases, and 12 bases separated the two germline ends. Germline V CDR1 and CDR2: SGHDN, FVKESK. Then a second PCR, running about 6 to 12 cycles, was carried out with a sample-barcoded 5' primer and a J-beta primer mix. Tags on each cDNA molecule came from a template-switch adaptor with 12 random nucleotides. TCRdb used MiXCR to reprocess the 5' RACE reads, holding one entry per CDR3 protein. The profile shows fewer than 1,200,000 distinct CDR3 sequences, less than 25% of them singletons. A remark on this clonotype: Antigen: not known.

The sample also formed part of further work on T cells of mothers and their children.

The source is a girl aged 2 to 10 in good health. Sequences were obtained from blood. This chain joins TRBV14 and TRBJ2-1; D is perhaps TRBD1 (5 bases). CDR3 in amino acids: CASSRKTVYNEQFF. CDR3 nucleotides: TGTGCCAGCAGTCGAAAGACAGTCTACAATGAGCAGTTCTTC.